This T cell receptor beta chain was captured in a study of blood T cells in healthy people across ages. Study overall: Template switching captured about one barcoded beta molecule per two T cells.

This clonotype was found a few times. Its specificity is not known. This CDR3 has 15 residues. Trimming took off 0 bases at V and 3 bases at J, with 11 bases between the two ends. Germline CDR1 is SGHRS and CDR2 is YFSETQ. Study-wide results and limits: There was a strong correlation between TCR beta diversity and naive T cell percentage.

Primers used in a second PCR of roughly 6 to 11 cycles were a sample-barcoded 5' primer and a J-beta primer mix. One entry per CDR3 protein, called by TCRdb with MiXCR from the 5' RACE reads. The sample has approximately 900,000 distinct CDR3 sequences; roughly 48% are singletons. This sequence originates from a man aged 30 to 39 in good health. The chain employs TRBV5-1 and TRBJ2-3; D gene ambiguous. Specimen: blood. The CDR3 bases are TGCGCCAGCAGCTTGGATCACCCGGCAACAGATACGCAGTATTTT. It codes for CASSLDHPATDTQYF.